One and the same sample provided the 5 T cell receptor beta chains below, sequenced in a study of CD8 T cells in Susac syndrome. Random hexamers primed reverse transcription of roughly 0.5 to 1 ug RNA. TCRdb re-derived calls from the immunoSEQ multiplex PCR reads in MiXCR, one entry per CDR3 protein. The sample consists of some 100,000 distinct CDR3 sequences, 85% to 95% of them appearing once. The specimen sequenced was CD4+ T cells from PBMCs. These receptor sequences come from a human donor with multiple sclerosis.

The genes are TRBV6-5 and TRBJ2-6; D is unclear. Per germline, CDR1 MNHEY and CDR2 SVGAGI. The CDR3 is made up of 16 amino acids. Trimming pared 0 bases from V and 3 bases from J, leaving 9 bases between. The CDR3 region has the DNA TGTGCCAGCAGTTACTCGAGTATGGGTGGGGCCAACGTCCTGACTTTC. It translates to CASSYSSMGGANVLTF.

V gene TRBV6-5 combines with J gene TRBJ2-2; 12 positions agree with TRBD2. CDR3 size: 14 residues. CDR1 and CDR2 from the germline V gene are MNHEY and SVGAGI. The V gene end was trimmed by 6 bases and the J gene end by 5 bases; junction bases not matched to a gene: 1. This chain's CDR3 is CASRLAGGTGELFF. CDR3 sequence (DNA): TGTGCCAGCAGACTAGCGGGGGGTACCGGGGAGCTGTTTTTT.

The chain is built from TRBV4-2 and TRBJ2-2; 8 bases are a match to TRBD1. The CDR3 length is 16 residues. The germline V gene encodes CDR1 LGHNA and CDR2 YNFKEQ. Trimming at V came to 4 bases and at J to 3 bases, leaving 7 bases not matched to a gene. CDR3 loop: CASSRSGGADTGELFF. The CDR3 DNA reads TGTGCCAGCAGCCGATCAGGGGGCGCGGACACCGGGGAGCTGTTTTTT.

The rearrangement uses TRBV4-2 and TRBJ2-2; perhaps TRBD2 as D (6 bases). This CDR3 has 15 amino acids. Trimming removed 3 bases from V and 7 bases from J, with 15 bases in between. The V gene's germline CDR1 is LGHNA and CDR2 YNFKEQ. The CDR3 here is CASSQNWRGDGELFF. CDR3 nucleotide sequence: TGTGCCAGCAGCCAGAATTGGCGGGGAGACGGGGAGCTGTTTTTT.

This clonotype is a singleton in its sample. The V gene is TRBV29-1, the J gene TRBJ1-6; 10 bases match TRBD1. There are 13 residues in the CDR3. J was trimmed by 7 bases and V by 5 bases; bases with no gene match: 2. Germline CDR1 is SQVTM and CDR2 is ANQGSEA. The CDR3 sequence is CSVSDRGNSPLHF. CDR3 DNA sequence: TGCAGCGTTTCGGACAGGGGGAATTCACCCCTCCACTTT.